A single sample is the source of the 24 T cell receptor beta chains below, sequenced in a study of T-cell reconstitution after alpha-beta-depleted transplantation in children. Preparation of the TCRbeta library used unique molecular identifiers. Each CDR3 protein gets one entry after TCRdb re-called the PCR reads with MiXCR. Of 450,000 to 550,000 distinct CDR3 sequences in the sample, about 10% are singletons; the top ten hold approximately 14%. The sequencing used PBMCs, mostly from graft donor cells, collected 180 days after TCRalphabeta/CD19-depleted stem cell transplant. The receptors stem from a female patient aged 2-9 years who had a stem cell transplant for aplastic anemia, so the T cells may come from the graft donor.

Points on this clonotype: A single base separates this from a much larger clone, so it may be a read error. The V and J genes are TRBV12-3 or TRBV12-4 and TRBJ2-5; either TRBD1 or TRBD2 may supply D (5 bases each). This CDR3 comprises 15 residues. The DNA of the CDR3 is TGTGCCGGCAGTGCTGGGTTAGAGGGGCGAGAGACCCAGTACTTC. Its protein is CAGSAGLEGRETQYF.

The chain has TRBV12-3 or TRBV12-4 and TRBJ2-7, with 7 bases identical to TRBD1. This CDR3 comprises 15 residues. With V trimmed by 5 bases and J by 0 bases, 7 bases remained unmatched. CDR3 nucleotide sequence: TGTGCCAGCAGTCCGACAGGGCCCCTCTCCTACGAGCAGTACTTC. Its protein is CASSPTGPLSYEQYF.

The chain has TRBV27 and TRBJ1-1; TRBD1 is a possible D gene (6 bases). The germline V gene has CDR1 MNHEY and CDR2 SMNVEV (reference sequence). The CDR3 has 14 residues. The V and J ends lost 4 bases and 0 bases respectively, with 9 bases between them. This chain's CDR3 is CASSSRQVNTEAFF. DNA of the CDR3: TGTGCCAGCAGTTCCAGACAGGTGAACACTGAAGCTTTCTTT.

This clonotype was seen repeatedly, ten times or more. The chain couples TRBV12-3 or TRBV12-4 to TRBJ2-3; the D gene is possibly TRBD2 (5 bases). The CDR3 runs 17 residues. Trimming took off 3 bases at V and 5 bases at J, with 21 bases between the two ends. The chain's CDR3 is CASSFRPPGPEGDTQYF. CDR3 DNA: TGTGCCAGCAGTTTTCGCCCCCCGGGTCCCGAGGGAGATACGCAGTATTTT.

The V and J genes are TRBV11-2 and TRBJ2-7; 10 bases agree with TRBD2. V gave up 5 bases and J gave up 3 bases; unmatched junction bases: 10. CDR1 is SGHAT, CDR2 FQNNGV, per germline. This CDR3 has 16 residues. In DNA, the CDR3 is TGTGCCAGCAGCACACGAGCGGGAGGGCAAGACTACGAGCAGTACTTC. Encoded protein: CASSTRAGGQDYEQYF. The whole variable domain, filled in from reference TRBV11-2 and TRBJ2-7, reads EAGVAQSPRYKIIEKRQSVAFWCNPISGHATLYWYQQILGQGPKLLIQFQNNGVVDDSQLPKDRFSAERLKGVDSTLKIQPAKLEDSAVYLCASSTRAGGQDYEQYFGPGTRLTVT.

This clonotype was detected only a few times. This chain connects TRBV20-1 to TRBJ2-6, with unresolved D. Trimming pared 0 bases from V and 3 bases from J, leaving 12 bases between. This CDR3 has 16 residues. The germline V gene has CDR1 DFQATT and CDR2 SNEGSKA (reference sequence). CDR3: CSARDGPLGGANVLTF. The CDR3 DNA reads TGCAGTGCTAGAGATGGTCCCCTAGGTGGGGCCAACGTCCTGACTTTC.

Ten or more counts support this clonotype. This chain connects TRBV4-2 to TRBJ2-3; TRBD1 agrees at 9 bases. The V gene end was trimmed by 6 bases and the J gene end by 5 bases; junction bases not matched to a gene: 6. The CDR3 has 14 residues. The germline CDR1 and CDR2 sequences are LGHNA and YNFKEQ. The CDR3 loop reads CASSSWTGEDTQYF. In DNA form, the CDR3 reads TGTGCCAGCAGTTCCTGGACAGGGGAAGATACGCAGTATTTT.

The rearrangement joins TRBV7-2 to TRBJ1-3; 8 nucleotides line up with TRBD1. Trimming cost V 1 base and J 0 bases; bases outside gene matches: 2. Germline V lookup: CDR1 SGHTA, CDR2 FQGNSA. This CDR3 region has 16 residues. The DNA for the CDR3 is TGTGCCAGCAGCTTAGAGACAGGGGTCTCTGGAAACACCATATATTTT. Translating gives CASSLETGVSGNTIYF.

This clonotype was detected only a few times. The chain couples TRBV7-6 to TRBJ2-7; 7 bases are a match to TRBD2. The V gene's germline CDR1 is SGHVS and CDR2 FNYEAQ. This CDR3 region has 17 residues. The junction had 11 bases not matched to a gene; V was cut back by 2 bases and J by 1 base. This CDR3 is CASSLLPSSGPSYEQYF. The DNA for the CDR3 is TGTGCCAGCAGCTTACTACCCTCTAGCGGACCTTCCTACGAGCAGTACTTC.

This clonotype was seen a handful of times. This chain uses TRBV6-2 or TRBV6-3 with TRBJ2-7, with no clear D. The CDR3 totals 14 residues. Germline V gives CDR1 MNHEY, CDR2 SVGEGT. V lost 7 bases and J 2 bases, leaving 15 bases between the germline ends. CDR3 protein: CASTSRLGTYEQYF. DNA of the CDR3: TGTGCCAGCACCTCAAGGCTGGGAACCTACGAGCAGTACTTC.

This clonotype was picked up many times. The genes are TRBV7-2 and TRBJ1-1; D gene ambiguous. V lost 5 bases to trimming and J lost 6 bases, with 16 bases between them. CDR3 length: 14 residues. Germline V lookup: CDR1 SGHTA, CDR2 FQGNSA. CDR3 residues: CASSRKPGRAEAFF. In DNA, the CDR3 is TGTGCCAGCAGCCGAAAGCCGGGTAGGGCTGAAGCTTTCTTT.

To note about this clonotype: A clone one base away is much larger, so this may be a read error. The chain is built from TRBV29-1 and TRBJ2-1; the D gene is possibly TRBD1 (6 bases). Germline V lookup: CDR1 SQVTM, CDR2 ANQGSEA. This CDR3 has 12 residues. The CDR3 sequence: CGDVQGFNEQFF. The CDR3 nucleotides are TGCGGCGACGTACAGGGTTTCAATGAGCAGTTCTTC.

The rearrangement links TRBV4-2 to TRBJ1-5; D call uncertain. The CDR3 length is 16 residues. Trimming left V 0 bases short and J 3 bases short, with 12 bases between. From germline, CDR1 is LGHNA and CDR2 YNFKEQ. The CDR3, as DNA: TGTGCCAGCAGCCAAGAGGGCGGGCGGAACAATCAGCCCCAGCATTTT. Amino acids: CASSQEGGRNNQPQHF.

Only one count was recorded for this clonotype. At one of its ends the junction is not consistent with the germline gene, which may arise from a read error. The chain has TRBV18 and TRBJ1-3; the D gene is possibly TRBD1 (5 bases). Germline CDR1 KGHSH, CDR2 LQKENI. The CDR3 totals 15 residues. DNA of the CDR3: TGTGCCAGCTCGCCAAGGAGGGACTCTGGAAACACCATGTATTTT. Protein product: CASSPRRDSGNTMYF.

The V and J genes are TRBV12-3 or TRBV12-4 and TRBJ1-4; D remains ambiguous. The V end lost 6 bases, the J end lost 0 bases, and 11 bases lay between the germline ends. The length of the CDR3 is 15 residues. CDR3 residues: CASRTGPPTNEKLFF. For the CDR3, the DNA is TGTGCCAGCAGGACCGGCCCCCCAACTAATGAAAAACTGTTTTTT.

Written as DNA, the CDR3 is TGTGCCAGCAGCCTAAAAGGACAGGGGGCGATCACAGATACGCAGTATTTT. Its translation is CASSLKGQGAITDTQYF. The chain employs TRBV7-2 and TRBJ2-3, with 11 bases identical to TRBD1. Per the germline V gene, CDR1 is SGHTA and CDR2 is FQGNSA. The V segment lost 5 bases and the J segment 2 bases; nucleotides outside the gene matches: 9. The CDR3 covers 17 residues.

The chain uses TRBV5-5 and TRBJ1-2; TRBD1 matches 10 bases. The CDR3 length is 14 residues. The ends lost 4 bases at V and 7 bases at J; junction bases unmatched: 7. Germline CDR1 reads SGHKS; CDR2 reads YYEKEE (reference sequence). The CDR3 coding sequence is TGTGCCAGCAGCGTGACAGGGGGCACCCCTGGCTACACCTTC. Translating it yields CASSVTGGTPGYTF.

V is TRBV19 and J is TRBJ1-5; D unclear. The germline CDR1 and CDR2 sequences are LNHDA and SQIVND (reference sequence). The V gene lost 7 bases and the J gene lost 5 bases, with 12 bases spanning the gap. CDR3 size: 13 residues. In DNA, the CDR3 is TGTGCCAGTAAGCCAGGAGTTTATCAGCCCCAGCATTTT. This codes for CASKPGVYQPQHF.

The chain is built from TRBV5-1 and TRBJ2-5, with 8 bases aligning to TRBD2. V dropped 7 bases and J dropped 5; count of bases not matched to a gene: 10. Per germline, CDR1 SGHRS and CDR2 YFSETQ. The CDR3 has 14 amino acids. For the CDR3, the DNA is TGCGCCAGCGGGAGCGGGAGAAGTCTCGAGACCCAGTACTTC. Its protein is CASGSGRSLETQYF.

This clonotype was seen more than once but under ten times. This CDR3 reads CSVEDWSGIKNIQYF. The CDR3 DNA reads TGCAGCGTTGAAGACTGGAGTGGAATAAAAAACATTCAGTACTTC. The chain joins TRBV29-1 to TRBJ2-4; D gene unclear. V lost 0 bases and J lost 4, with 13 bases in between. From germline, CDR1 is SQVTM and CDR2 ANQGSEA. CDR3 length: 15 residues.

This clonotype has only a few counts. J is TRBJ2-1 and V is TRBV7-6, with 7 bases aligning to TRBD2. Germline CDR1 is SGHVS and CDR2 is FNYEAQ. V shed 4 bases, J shed 7 bases, and the junction held 16 bases outside the gene matches. CDR3 length equals 17 residues. The CDR3 spells CASSWWAGVEVMNEQFF. The CDR3 coding sequence is TGTGCCAGCAGCTGGTGGGCGGGAGTGGAGGTTATGAATGAGCAGTTCTTC.

Only a few counts were recorded for this clonotype. V gene TRBV7-9 combines with J gene TRBJ1-1; TRBD1 is a possible D gene (6 bases). The V gene lost 2 bases and the J gene lost 1 base, with 14 bases spanning the gap. This CDR3 comprises 16 residues. The germline V gene has CDR1 SEHNR and CDR2 FQNEAQ (reference sequence). The CDR3: CASSLRGGKGNTEAFF. CDR3 DNA: TGTGCCAGCAGCTTAAGGGGGGGCAAGGGGAACACTGAAGCTTTCTTT.

The chain combines TRBV20-1 with TRBJ2-3; D is uncertain. CDR3 length: 15 amino acids. Germline V gives CDR1 DFQATT, CDR2 SNEGSKA (reference sequence). The V and J ends lost 3 bases and 1 base respectively, with 14 bases between them. CDR3 residues: CSASASWSRTDTQYF. The CDR3 nucleotides are TGCAGTGCTAGTGCTAGTTGGTCTCGCACAGATACGCAGTATTTT.

V usage is TRBV20-1 and J usage is TRBJ2-7; 8 positions agree with TRBD1. The CDR3 contains 14 residues. V was clipped by 4 bases and J by 3 bases; unmatched bases: 8. In germline, CDR1 is DFQATT, CDR2 SNEGSKA (reference sequence). CDR3 in amino acids: CSAIRTGSDYEQYF. CDR3 coding DNA: TGCAGTGCTATAAGGACAGGGTCTGACTACGAGCAGTACTTC.